This T cell receptor beta chain was recorded in a study of blood T cell repertoires in COVID-19. This CDR3 contains 17 residues. V was clipped by 5 bases and J by 0 bases, with 19 bases between them. Looked up from germline, CDR1 is SGHTA and CDR2 is FQGNSA. Profiling relied on immunoSEQ multiplex PCR, and the TCRdb table lists in-frame clones only, not all of them. The sample shows around 230,000 clones, around four fifths of them seen only once. Sequencing was done on a sample of peripheral blood. The clonotype was recovered from a middle-aged man with acute or convalescent COVID-19. The chain recombines TRBV7-2 with TRBJ1-2; tentatively, D is TRBD1 (6 bases). CDR3 DNA: TGTGCCAGCAGCCCCCAATCCCTACAGGGCACTAACTATGGCTACACCTTC. Its translation: CASSPQSLQGTNYGYTF.